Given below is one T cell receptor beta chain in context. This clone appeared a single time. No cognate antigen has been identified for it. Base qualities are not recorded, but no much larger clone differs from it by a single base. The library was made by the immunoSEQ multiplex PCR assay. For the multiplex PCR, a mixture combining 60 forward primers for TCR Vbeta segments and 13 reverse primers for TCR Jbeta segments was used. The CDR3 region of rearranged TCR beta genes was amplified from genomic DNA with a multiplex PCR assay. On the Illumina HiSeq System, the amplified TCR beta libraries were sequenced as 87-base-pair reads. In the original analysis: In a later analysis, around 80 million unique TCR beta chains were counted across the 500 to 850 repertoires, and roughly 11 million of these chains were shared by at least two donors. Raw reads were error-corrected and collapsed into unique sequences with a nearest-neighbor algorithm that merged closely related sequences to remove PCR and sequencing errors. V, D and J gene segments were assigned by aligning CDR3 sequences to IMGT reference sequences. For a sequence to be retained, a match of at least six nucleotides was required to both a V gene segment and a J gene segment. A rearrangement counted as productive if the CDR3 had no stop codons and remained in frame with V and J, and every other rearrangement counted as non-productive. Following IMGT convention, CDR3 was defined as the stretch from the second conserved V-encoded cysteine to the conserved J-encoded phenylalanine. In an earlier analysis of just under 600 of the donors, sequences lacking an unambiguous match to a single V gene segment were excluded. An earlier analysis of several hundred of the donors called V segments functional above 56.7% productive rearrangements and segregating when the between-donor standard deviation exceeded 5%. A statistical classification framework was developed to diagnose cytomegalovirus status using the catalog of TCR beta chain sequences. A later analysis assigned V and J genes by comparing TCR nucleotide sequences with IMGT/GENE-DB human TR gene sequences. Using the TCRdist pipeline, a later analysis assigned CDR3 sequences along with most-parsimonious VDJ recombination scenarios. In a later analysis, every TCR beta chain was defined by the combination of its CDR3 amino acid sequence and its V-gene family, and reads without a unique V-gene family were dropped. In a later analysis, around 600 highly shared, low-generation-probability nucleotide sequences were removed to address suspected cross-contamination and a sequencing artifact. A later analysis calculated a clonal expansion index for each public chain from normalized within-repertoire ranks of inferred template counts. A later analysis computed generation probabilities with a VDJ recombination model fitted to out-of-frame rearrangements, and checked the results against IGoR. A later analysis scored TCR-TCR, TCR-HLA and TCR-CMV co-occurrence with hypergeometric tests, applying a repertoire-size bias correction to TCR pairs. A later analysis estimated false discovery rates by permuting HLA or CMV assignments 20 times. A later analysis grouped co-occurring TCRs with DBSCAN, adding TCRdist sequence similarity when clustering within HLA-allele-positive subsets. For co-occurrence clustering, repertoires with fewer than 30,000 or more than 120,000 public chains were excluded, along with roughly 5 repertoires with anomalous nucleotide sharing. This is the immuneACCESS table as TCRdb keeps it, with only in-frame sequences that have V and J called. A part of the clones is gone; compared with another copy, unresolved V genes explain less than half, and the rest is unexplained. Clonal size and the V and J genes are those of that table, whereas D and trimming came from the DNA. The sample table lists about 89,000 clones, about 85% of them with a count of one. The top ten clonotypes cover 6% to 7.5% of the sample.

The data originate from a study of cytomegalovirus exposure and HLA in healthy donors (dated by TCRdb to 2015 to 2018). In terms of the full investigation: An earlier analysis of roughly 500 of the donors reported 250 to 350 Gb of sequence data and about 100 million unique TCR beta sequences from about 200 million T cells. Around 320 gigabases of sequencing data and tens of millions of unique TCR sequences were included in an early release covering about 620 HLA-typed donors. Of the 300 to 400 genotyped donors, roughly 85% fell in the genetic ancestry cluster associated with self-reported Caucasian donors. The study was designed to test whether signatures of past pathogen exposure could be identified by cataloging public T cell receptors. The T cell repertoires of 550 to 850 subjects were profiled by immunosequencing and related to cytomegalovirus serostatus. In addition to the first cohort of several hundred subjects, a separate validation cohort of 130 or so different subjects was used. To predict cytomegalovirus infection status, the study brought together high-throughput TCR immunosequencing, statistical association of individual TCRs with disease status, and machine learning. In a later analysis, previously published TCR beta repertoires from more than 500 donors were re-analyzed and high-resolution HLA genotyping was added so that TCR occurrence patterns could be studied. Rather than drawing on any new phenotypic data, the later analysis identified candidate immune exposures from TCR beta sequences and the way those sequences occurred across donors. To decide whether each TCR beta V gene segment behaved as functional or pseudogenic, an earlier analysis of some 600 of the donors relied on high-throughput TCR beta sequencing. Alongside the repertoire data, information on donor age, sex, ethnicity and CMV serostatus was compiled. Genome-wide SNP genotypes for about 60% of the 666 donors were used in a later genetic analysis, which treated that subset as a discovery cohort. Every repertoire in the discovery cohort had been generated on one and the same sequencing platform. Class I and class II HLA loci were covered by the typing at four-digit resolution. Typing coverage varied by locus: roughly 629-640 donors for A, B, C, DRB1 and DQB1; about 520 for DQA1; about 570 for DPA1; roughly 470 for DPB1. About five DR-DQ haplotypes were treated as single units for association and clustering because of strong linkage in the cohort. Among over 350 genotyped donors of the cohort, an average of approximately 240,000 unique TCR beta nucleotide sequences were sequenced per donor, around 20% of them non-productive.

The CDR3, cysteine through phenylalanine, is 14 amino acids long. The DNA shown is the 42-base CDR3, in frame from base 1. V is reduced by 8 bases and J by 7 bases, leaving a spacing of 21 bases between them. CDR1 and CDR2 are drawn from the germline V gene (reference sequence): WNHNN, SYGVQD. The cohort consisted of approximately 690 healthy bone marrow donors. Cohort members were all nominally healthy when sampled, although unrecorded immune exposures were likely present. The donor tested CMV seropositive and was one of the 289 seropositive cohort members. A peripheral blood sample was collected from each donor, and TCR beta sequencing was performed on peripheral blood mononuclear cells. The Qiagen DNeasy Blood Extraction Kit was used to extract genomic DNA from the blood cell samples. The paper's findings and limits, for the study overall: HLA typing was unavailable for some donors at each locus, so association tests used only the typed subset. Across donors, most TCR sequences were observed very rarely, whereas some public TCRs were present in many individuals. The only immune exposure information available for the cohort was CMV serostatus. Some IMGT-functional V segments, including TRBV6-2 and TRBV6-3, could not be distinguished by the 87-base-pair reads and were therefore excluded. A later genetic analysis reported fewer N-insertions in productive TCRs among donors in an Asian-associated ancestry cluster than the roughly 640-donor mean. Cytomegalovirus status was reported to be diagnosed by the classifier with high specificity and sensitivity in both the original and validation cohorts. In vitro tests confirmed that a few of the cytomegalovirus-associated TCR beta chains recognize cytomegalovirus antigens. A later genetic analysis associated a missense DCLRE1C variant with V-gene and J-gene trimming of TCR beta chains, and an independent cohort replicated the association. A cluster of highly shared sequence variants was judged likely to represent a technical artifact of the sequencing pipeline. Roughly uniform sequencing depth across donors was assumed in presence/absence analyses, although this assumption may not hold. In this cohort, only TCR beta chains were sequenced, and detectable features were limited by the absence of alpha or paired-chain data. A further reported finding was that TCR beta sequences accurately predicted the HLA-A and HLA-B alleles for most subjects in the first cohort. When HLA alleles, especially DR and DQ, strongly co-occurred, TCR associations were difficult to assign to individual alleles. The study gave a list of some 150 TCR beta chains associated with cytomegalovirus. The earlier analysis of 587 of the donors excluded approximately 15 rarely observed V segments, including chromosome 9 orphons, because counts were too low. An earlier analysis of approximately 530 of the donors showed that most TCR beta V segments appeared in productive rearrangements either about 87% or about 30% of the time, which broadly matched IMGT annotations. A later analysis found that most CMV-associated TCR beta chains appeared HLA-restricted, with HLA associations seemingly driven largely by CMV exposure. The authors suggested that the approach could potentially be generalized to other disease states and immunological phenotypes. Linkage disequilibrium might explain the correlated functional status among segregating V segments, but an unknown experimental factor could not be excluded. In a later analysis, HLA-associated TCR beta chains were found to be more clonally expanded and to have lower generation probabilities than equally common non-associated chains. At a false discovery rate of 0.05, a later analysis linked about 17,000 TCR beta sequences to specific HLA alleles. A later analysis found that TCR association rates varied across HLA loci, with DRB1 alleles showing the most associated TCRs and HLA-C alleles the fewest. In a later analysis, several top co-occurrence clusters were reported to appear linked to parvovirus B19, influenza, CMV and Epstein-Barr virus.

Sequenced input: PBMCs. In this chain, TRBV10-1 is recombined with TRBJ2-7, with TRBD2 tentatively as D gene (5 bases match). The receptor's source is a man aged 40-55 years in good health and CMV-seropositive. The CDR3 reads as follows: CASGAIGGLGEQYF. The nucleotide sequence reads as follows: TGCGCCAGCGGTGCAATCGGTGGACTGGGGGAGCAGTACTTC.